This TCR beta chain was captured by sequencing in a study of blood T cell repertoires in COVID-19. As for the study in general: There were acute and convalescent COVID-19 samples, and they came from the United States, Italy and Spain.

The V end was cut by 4 bases, the J end by 0 bases, with 18 bases between. Germline V gives CDR1 LNHNV, CDR2 YYDKDF (reference sequence). The CDR3 covers 17 residues. The Seattle patients joined while their infection was active and were tracked longitudinally afterward. Original processing methods: Quantification of nucleated cells was approximated via reference gene primer amplification. TCRdb's copy holds only in-frame clones and misses some; the assay was immunoSEQ multiplex PCR. D and trimming were read from the DNA, whereas the V and J calls and clone size are those reported in that table. The data contain approximately 460,000 clones, roughly nine tenths of them singletons.

The J gene is TRBJ2-5, the V gene TRBV15; maybe TRBD2 (5 bases). The sample was peripheral blood. The clonotype originates from a man between 18 and 35 years old with COVID-19, enrolled during active disease. CDR3 region: CATSTEGGLLYQETQYF. CDR3 nucleotides: TGTGCCACCAGCACAGAAGGAGGATTATTGTACCAAGAGACCCAGTACTTC.